The sequence of this T cell receptor beta chain was determined in a study of blood T cell repertoires in COVID-19. As for the study in general: Researchers got acute and convalescent COVID-19 samples from the United States, Italy and Spain.

This CDR3 is built from 14 residues. Germline CDR1 reads MNHEY; CDR2 reads SVGAGI. V was pared by 7 bases and J by 3 bases, with 16 bases between. Under the authors' procedure: How many nucleated cells were present was estimated from reference gene primer amplification. Sequencing used immunoSEQ multiplex PCR; TCRdb keeps in-frame clones, though not all of them. V and J calls and clone size are those listed in that table; D and trimming were worked out from the DNA. The top ten hold roughly 17% of the sample, which has about 180,000 clones, about 72% seen once. Cohorts were assigned according to the clinical history that participants reported.

This TCR derives from a woman aged 45-65 years who had recovered from COVID-19. The gene calls are TRBV6-5 and TRBJ2-7; the D gene is possibly TRBD2 (6 bases). Sequenced: PBMCs or T cells enriched from blood (not recorded which). CDR3 bases: TGTGCCAGCATGCAAGGGACTTCCGACTACGAGCAGTACTTC. It yields the protein CASMQGTSDYEQYF.